This T cell receptor (beta chain) came from a study of STAT5B mutations in CD4+ large granular lymphocyte leukemia. This CDR3 spans 14 amino acids. V lost 0 bases to trimming and J lost 7 bases; unmatched junction nucleotides: 2. Germline-derived CDR1 and CDR2 are SGHRS and YFSETQ. This was a survey-level run. The repertoire was sequenced with immunoSEQ multiplex PCR; TCRdb's copy has only in-frame clones and lacks some. The table lists around 20,000 clones, roughly 82% of them singletons. Sequencing used CD4+ T cells from blood buffy coats. The clonotype was recovered from a human donor in good health. The chain has TRBV5-1 and TRBJ2-2; 8 positions agree with TRBD1. The CDR3 here is CASSLAGGNGELFF. The DNA for the CDR3 is TGCGCCAGCAGCTTGGCAGGGGGCAACGGGGAGCTGTTTTTT.